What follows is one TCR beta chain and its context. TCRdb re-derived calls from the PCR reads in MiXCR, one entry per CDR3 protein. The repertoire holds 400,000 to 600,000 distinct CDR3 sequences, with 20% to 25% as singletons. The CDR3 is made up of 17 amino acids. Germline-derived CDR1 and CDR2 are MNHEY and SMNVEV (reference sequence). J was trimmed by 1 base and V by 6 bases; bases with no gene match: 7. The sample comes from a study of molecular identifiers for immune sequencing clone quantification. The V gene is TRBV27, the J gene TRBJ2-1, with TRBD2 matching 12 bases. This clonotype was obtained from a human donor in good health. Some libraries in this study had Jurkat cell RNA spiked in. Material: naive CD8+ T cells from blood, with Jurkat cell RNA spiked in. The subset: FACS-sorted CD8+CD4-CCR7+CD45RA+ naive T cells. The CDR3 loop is CASSDGLAGSSYNEQFF. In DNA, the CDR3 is TGTGCCAGCAGCGATGGACTAGCGGGAAGTTCCTACAATGAGCAGTTCTTC.